Below, 25 T cell receptor beta chains from the same sample are listed, as sequenced in a study of blood T cell repertoires in COVID-19. Method: immunoSEQ multiplex PCR; TCRdb's copy keeps in-frame clones and lacks some. Altogether some 26,000 clones are present, more than 65% being singletons, with the ten largest covering around 55%. Sequencing input: peripheral blood. The receptors were sampled from a man aged 50 to 60 with active or convalescent COVID-19.

The chain carries TRBV18 and TRBJ1-1; D gene uncertain. The germline CDR1 and CDR2 sequences are KGHSH and LQKENI. V gave up 2 bases and J gave up 4 bases, with 11 bases separating them. The CDR3 consists of 14 residues. CDR3 sequence (DNA): TGTGCCAGCTCACCAGTTAGGGAGGGCACTGAAGCTTTCTTT. Encoded protein: CASSPVREGTEAFF.

The gene calls are TRBV11-2 and TRBJ2-1, with 11 nucleotides matching TRBD2. CDR1 SGHAT and CDR2 FQNNGV come from the germline V gene. J was trimmed by 7 bases and V by 6 bases; bases with no gene match: 8. The CDR3 totals 15 residues. The chain's CDR3 is CASSFLAGGQNEQFF. The DNA for the CDR3 is TGTGCCAGCAGTTTCCTAGCGGGGGGACAGAATGAGCAGTTCTTC.

The chain joins TRBV5-5 to TRBJ2-5; perhaps TRBD1 as D (5 bases). Germline V CDR1 and CDR2: SGHKS, YYEKEE (reference sequence). The ends were cut back, 4 bases at V and 5 bases at J, with 12 bases in the middle. This CDR3 has 13 residues. CDR3 protein: CASSMQGGETQYF. The CDR3 bases are TGTGCCAGCAGCATGCAGGGTGGGGAGACCCAGTACTTC.

The chain recombines TRBV4-2 with TRBJ2-3; D is undetermined. The germline V gene encodes CDR1 LGHNA and CDR2 YNFKEQ. This CDR3 has 16 residues. Trimming removed 1 base from V and 4 bases from J, with 15 bases in between. The CDR3 bases are TGTGCCAGCAGCCAAGTTTTAACAGTGAAGGCAGATACGCAGTATTTT. Translated, it gives CASSQVLTVKADTQYF.

The rearrangement joins TRBV28 to TRBJ2-7, with TRBD2 as a possible D gene (6 bases). Trimming left V 2 bases short and J 6 bases short, with 14 bases between. Germline V lookup: CDR1 MDHEN, CDR2 SYDVKM. The CDR3 spans 14 residues. The CDR3 protein is CASSLGRRDSEQYF. CDR3 sequence (DNA): TGTGCCAGCAGTTTAGGGCGCAGGGACTCCGAGCAGTACTTC. Using reference TRBV28 and TRBJ2-7 for the parts outside the CDR3, the full variable domain is DVKVTQSSRYLVKRTGEKVFLECVQDMDHENMFWYRQDPGLGLRLIYFSYDVKMKEKGDIPEGYSVSREKKERFSLILESASTNQTSMYLCASSLGRRDSEQYFGPGTRLTVT.

The DNA of the CDR3 is TGTGCCAGCAGTTGGTCAGGGAACACTGAAGCTTTCTTT. The encoded protein is CASSWSGNTEAFF. The chain links TRBV12-3 or TRBV12-4 to TRBJ1-1; D remains ambiguous. This CDR3 is 13 amino acids long. Trimming stripped 4 bases from V and 1 base from J, with 7 bases between.

V and J are TRBV28 and TRBJ2-7; TRBD1 aligns across 8 bases. The CDR3 covers 15 residues. With V trimmed by 3 bases and J by 1 base, 5 bases remained unmatched. Looked up from germline, CDR1 is MDHEN and CDR2 is SYDVKM. The CDR3 coding sequence is TGTGCCAGCAGTTTTAAGGACAGGGTTTCCTACGAGCAGTACTTC. This sequence encodes CASSFKDRVSYEQYF.

The V and J genes are TRBV11-3 and TRBJ2-2; the D is unclear. V was cut by 5 bases and J by 3 bases, with 7 bases left in between. The CDR3 extends over 13 amino acids. Germline CDR1 is SGHNT and CDR2 is YENEEA. The CDR3, as DNA: TGTGCCAGCAGCCCCGACTACACCGGGGAGCTGTTTTTT. It encodes CASSPDYTGELFF. The whole variable domain, filled in from reference TRBV11-3 and TRBJ2-2, reads EAGVVQSPRYKIIEKKQPVAFWCNPISGHNTLYWYLQNLGQGPELLIRYENEEAVDDSQLPKDRFSAERLKGVDSTLKIQPAELGDSAVYLCASSPDYTGELFFGEGSRLTVL.

The chain joins TRBV30 to TRBJ1-5; tentative D call: TRBD1 (6 bases). V was clipped by 3 bases and J by 0 bases, with 6 bases between them. Germline CDR1 and CDR2: GTSNPN and SVGIG (reference sequence). This CDR3 has 13 amino acids. The CDR3 DNA is TGTGCCTGGAGCAGGGGTAGCAATCAGCCCCAGCATTTT. Translated, it gives CAWSRGSNQPQHF. The full variable domain, its missing parts supplied by reference TRBV30 and TRBJ1-5, is SQTIHQWPATLVQPVGSPLSLECTVEGTSNPNLYWYRQAAGRGLQLLFYSVGIGQISSEVPQNLSASRPQDRQFILSSKKLLLSDSGFYLCAWSRGSNQPQHFGDGTRLSIL.

This chain connects TRBV19 to TRBJ2-6, with 11 bases identical to TRBD1. Trimming took 7 bases from V and 1 from J; bases not matched to a gene: 3. Germline CDR1 LNHDA, CDR2 SQIVND (reference sequence). This CDR3 spans 16 amino acids. The CDR3 DNA reads as TGTGCCAGTATCGGACAGGGGGCATCTGGGGCCAACGTCCTGACTTTC. Translated, it gives CASIGQGASGANVLTF.

The chain recombines TRBV19 with TRBJ2-2; 9 bases match TRBD1. Germline CDR1 and CDR2: LNHDA and SQIVND (reference sequence). This CDR3 contains 15 residues. V was pared by 4 bases and J by 6 bases, with 6 bases of the junction left unmatched. For the CDR3, the DNA is TGTGCCAGTAGTAGCGGGACAGGGTCCCCCGGGGAGCTGTTTTTT. Translation: CASSSGTGSPGELFF.

This clone appeared a few times. The chain combines TRBV19 with TRBJ1-2, with 8 bases aligning to TRBD1. CDR3 length: 17 residues. Germline CDR1 is LNHDA and CDR2 is SQIVND (reference sequence). Losses at the gene ends were 1 base for V and 4 bases for J; bases not matched to a gene: 11. CDR3 residues: CASSIVQGASFSYGYTF. The CDR3 DNA reads TGTGCCAGTAGTATAGTGCAGGGGGCGTCATTCAGCTATGGCTACACCTTC.

Written as DNA, the CDR3 is TGTGCCAGCAGTGCACAGGGGAGTACTGAAGCTTTCTTT. It is translated as CASSAQGSTEAFF. The chain combines TRBV12-3 or TRBV12-4 with TRBJ1-1, with TRBD1 identical over 7 bases. The V and J ends lost 5 bases and 5 bases, in that order; junction bases with no gene match: 5. CDR3 length equals 13 residues.

As DNA, the CDR3 is TGTGCCAGCAGCTTAACTAGCGGGGGAGCCATGTCTGAGCAGTTCTTC. This translates into CASSLTSGGAMSEQFF. V gene TRBV7-6 combines with J gene TRBJ2-1; 11 bases are shared with TRBD2. The V gene end was trimmed by 2 bases and the J gene end by 9 bases; junction bases not matched to a gene: 9. Germline CDR1 SGHVS, CDR2 FNYEAQ. The CDR3 covers 16 residues.

The chain joins TRBV7-9 to TRBJ2-5, with TRBD1 identical over 7 bases. The CDR3 has 13 residues. The V and J ends lost 5 bases and 4 bases, in that order; junction bases with no gene match: 4. Germline CDR1 and CDR2: SEHNR and FQNEAQ (reference sequence). DNA for the CDR3: TGTGCCAGCAGCGCGAGACAGGGAGAGACCCAGTACTTC. Protein product: CASSARQGETQYF. Full variable domain (missing parts from reference TRBV7-9 and TRBJ2-5): DTGVSQNPRHKITKRGQNVTFRCDPISEHNRLYWYRQTLGQGPEFLTYFQNEAQLEKSRLLSDRFSAERPKGSFSTLEIQRTEQGDSAMYLCASSARQGETQYFGPGTRLLVL.

Written as DNA, the CDR3 is TGTGCCAGCAGTTTCCAGGGAGGTCAGCCCCAGCATTTT. It is translated as CASSFQGGQPQHF. The chain combines TRBV27 with TRBJ1-5; TRBD1 is a possible D gene (5 bases). The CDR3 loop spans 13 amino acids. V lost 3 bases to trimming and J lost 6 bases, with 9 bases between them. The V gene's germline CDR1 is MNHEY and CDR2 SMNVEV (reference sequence).

Concerning this clone itself: Since no conserved phenylalanine or tryptophan closes the CDR3, a read error is the likely cause. Because the CDR3's place on the DNA is in doubt, the DNA is left out and the CDR3 is given as listed by TCRdb. The V and J genes are TRBV6-7 and TRBJ2-7; no check of the table's D call, TRBD1, against the DNA was made. TRBV6-7 is recorded as an ORF, its role being uncertain. The CDR3 has 11 amino acids, counting both end residues. The CDR3 sequence is CASSYGDSLSG.

The V gene is TRBV7-3, the J gene TRBJ2-1; TRBD2 aligns across 7 bases. This CDR3 spans 15 amino acids. With V trimmed by 2 bases and J by 8 bases, 9 bases remained unmatched. Germline CDR1 reads SGHTA; CDR2 reads FQGTGA. The CDR3 DNA is TGTGCCAGCAGCTTAGGCGGGAGAGGGGTCGATGAGCAGTTCTTC. Translation: CASSLGGRGVDEQFF. Looking up the rest from reference TRBV7-3 and TRBJ2-1 gives the full variable domain: GAGVSQTPSNKVTEKGKYVELRCDPISGHTALYWYRQSLGQGPEFLIYFQGTGAADDSGLPNDRFFAVRPEGSVSTLKIQRTERGDSAVYLCASSLGGRGVDEQFFGPGTRLTVL.

The chain employs TRBV10-2 and TRBJ1-4, with a possible D match to TRBD1 (6 bases). Germline V gives CDR1 WSHSY, CDR2 SAAADI. The V gene lost 4 bases and the J gene lost 6 bases, with 12 bases spanning the gap. There are 14 residues in the CDR3. DNA of the CDR3: TGCGCCAGCAGTGTACAGGGAATGGATGAAAAACTGTTTTTT. Translated: CASSVQGMDEKLFF.

The CDR3 loop reads CASSLPDPRVETQYF. CDR3 nucleotides: TGTGCCAGCAGCTTGCCGGACCCCAGGGTGGAGACCCAGTACTTC. The chain combines TRBV5-4 with TRBJ2-5; D may be TRBD1 (5 bases). Trimming left V 1 base short and J 5 bases short, with 15 bases between. This CDR3 is built from 15 residues. Germline V gene data show CDR1 as SGHNT and CDR2 as YYREEE (reference sequence).

At least ten counts were recorded for this clone. V is TRBV7-8 and J is TRBJ2-7, with D perhaps TRBD1 (5 bases). The CDR3 spans 14 residues. Deletions cut 7 bases from V and 3 bases from J, with 16 bases between. The germline CDR1 and CDR2 sequences are SGHVS and FQNEAQ. The CDR3 sequence: CASNNEGVGYEQYF. The CDR3 DNA follows: TGTGCCAGCAACAACGAAGGGGTTGGCTACGAGCAGTACTTC. Combining the CDR3 with reference TRBV7-8 and TRBJ2-7 gives the whole variable domain GAGVSQSPRYKVAKRGQDVALRCDPISGHVSLFWYQQALGQGPEFLTYFQNEAQLDKSGLPSDRFFAERPEGSVSTLKIQRTQQEDSAVYLCASNNEGVGYEQYFGPGTRLTVT.

The rearrangement links TRBV9 to TRBJ2-7, with 7 positions matching TRBD1. This CDR3 comprises 13 residues. With V trimmed by 3 bases and J by 4 bases, 4 bases remained unmatched. Germline V gives CDR1 SGDLS, CDR2 YYNGEE. The CDR3 nucleotides read TGTGCCAGCAGCGCCCCGACAGGGTACGAGCAGTACTTC. As protein: CASSAPTGYEQYF.

This clone has more than one count but fewer than ten. V usage is TRBV10-1 and J usage is TRBJ2-1; 7 bases are a match to TRBD1. Germline CDR1 reads WNHNN; CDR2 reads SYGVQD (reference sequence). Germline trimming cut 1 base from V and 4 bases from J; bases unmatched to any gene: 7. CDR3 size: 16 residues. For the CDR3, the DNA is TGCGCCAGCAGTGAGTATAGAGGGGGCTCTTACAATGAGCAGTTCTTC. It translates to CASSEYRGGSYNEQFF.

The rearrangement links TRBV19 to TRBJ2-3; maybe TRBD1 (6 bases). The CDR3 is 13 residues long. Germline V gives CDR1 LNHDA, CDR2 SQIVND (reference sequence). The V end was cut by 5 bases, the J end by 4 bases, with 10 bases between. CDR3 loop: CASSAPGADTQYF. The CDR3 coding sequence is TGTGCCAGTAGTGCCCCAGGGGCAGATACGCAGTATTTT.

This chain uses TRBV18 with TRBJ2-7; D is perhaps TRBD1 (6 bases). The length of the CDR3 is 17 residues. Germline lookup yields CDR1 KGHSH and CDR2 LQKENI. Between the trimmed V and J ends, which lost 3 bases and 2 bases, there was a span of 20 bases. CDR3 nucleotides: TGTGCCAGCTCACCCTCGGTAGGGGCCAGGGGTACCTACGAGCAGTACTTC. Encoded protein: CASSPSVGARGTYEQYF.